A selection of T cell receptor beta chains follows, all from one sample in a study of T cells after yellow fever vaccination. MiXCR, run by TCRdb on the 5' RACE reads, gives a single entry per CDR3 protein. Counted here are around 320,000 distinct CDR3 sequences, around 8.6% occurring once; the ten biggest clones make up 3% to 3.5%. This material consisted of CD4+ T cells sorted from PBMCs, taken 5 days after the yellow fever booster vaccination. Source of these receptors: a man aged 18 to 30 who received the YFV17D yellow fever vaccine. CDR3s include the opening cysteine and the closing phenylalanine or tryptophan. Each record gives: clone size, D gene, V gene, J gene, CDR3 DNA, CDR3 protein. A D gene is named only where the DNA matches it firmly. Only part of the rows carry a size: once, few, many, or a class if the clone is expanded.

clone_size: few
d_call: TRBD1
v_call: TRBV29-1
j_call: TRBJ1-2
cdr3_nt: TGCAGCGTACGACAGGGGGCTTCCCTCTATGGCTACACCTTC
cdr3_aa: CSVRQGASLYGYTF

clone_size: -
d_call: -
v_call: TRBV6-2/TRBV6-3
j_call: TRBJ1-4
cdr3_nt: TGTGCCAGCGGACAGAATGAAAAACTGTTTTTT
cdr3_aa: CASGQNEKLFF

clone_size: -
d_call: TRBD1
v_call: TRBV18
j_call: TRBJ1-2
cdr3_nt: TGTGCCAGCTCACCAGGCAGGGGGCAGACGAACTATGGCTACACCTTC
cdr3_aa: CASSPGRGQTNYGYTF

clone_size: few
d_call: -
v_call: TRBV28
j_call: TRBJ1-5
cdr3_nt: TGTGCCAGCAGTGAGTTATGGGCTCTGGGTCAGCCCCAGCATTTT
cdr3_aa: CASSELWALGQPQHF

clone_size: once
d_call: -
v_call: TRBV6-5
j_call: TRBJ1-1
cdr3_nt: TGTGCCAGCAGTTACTCGTGGGGGAACACTGAAGCTTTCTTT
cdr3_aa: CASSYSWGNTEAFF

clone_size: many
d_call: TRBD1
v_call: TRBV12-3/TRBV12-4
j_call: TRBJ1-2
cdr3_nt: TGTGCCAGCACTTTAAGCCCAGGGGGGAAGAATGGCTACACCTTC
cdr3_aa: CASTLSPGGKNGYTF

clone_size: few
d_call: TRBD1
v_call: TRBV27
j_call: TRBJ2-3
cdr3_nt: TGTGCCAGCAGTTTAGGGGACAGAACTAGCACAGATACGCAGTATTTT
cdr3_aa: CASSLGDRTSTDTQYF

clone_size: many
d_call: -
v_call: TRBV7-6
j_call: TRBJ2-2
cdr3_nt: TGTGCCAGCAGCTCACTCCCCCCGACAAGGACGAACACCGGGGAGCTGTTTTTT
cdr3_aa: CASSSLPPTRTNTGELFF

clone_size: few
d_call: TRBD1
v_call: TRBV6-5
j_call: TRBJ1-1
cdr3_nt: TGTGCCAGCAGACCGGACAGGGGCCGGAGAGCTTTCTTT
cdr3_aa: CASRPDRGRRAFF

clone_size: few
d_call: TRBD2
v_call: TRBV6-6
j_call: TRBJ2-4
cdr3_nt: TGTGCCAGCAGTTACAGAAATCCAGCGGGGGGGTCGCAAAACATTCAGTACTTC
cdr3_aa: CASSYRNPAGGSQNIQYF

clone_size: many
d_call: -
v_call: TRBV6-2/TRBV6-3
j_call: TRBJ2-1
cdr3_nt: TGTGCCAGCAGGATCCACCGATACCCCAATGAGCAGTTCTTC
cdr3_aa: CASRIHRYPNEQFF

clone_size: -
d_call: -
v_call: TRBV7-2
j_call: TRBJ1-6
cdr3_nt: TGTGCCAGCAGCTTAGCGTGGTGGCGCGATTCACCCCTCCACTTT
cdr3_aa: CASSLAWWRDSPLHF

clone_size: few
d_call: -
v_call: TRBV4-3
j_call: TRBJ1-1
cdr3_nt: TGCGCCAGCAGCCACCTCAAACGAAACACTGAAGCTTTCTTT
cdr3_aa: CASSHLKRNTEAFF

clone_size: -
d_call: -
v_call: TRBV6-5
j_call: TRBJ1-1
cdr3_nt: TGTGCCAGCAGTGGGGGTCGGAGACGGAACACTGAAGCTTTCTTT
cdr3_aa: CASSGGRRRNTEAFF

clone_size: -
d_call: TRBD2
v_call: TRBV4-3
j_call: TRBJ2-3
cdr3_nt: TGCGCCAGCAGCCAACAACTAGCGGGGGGGCTGGGCACAGATACGCAGTATTTT
cdr3_aa: CASSQQLAGGLGTDTQYF

clone_size: -
d_call: TRBD2
v_call: TRBV4-1
j_call: TRBJ2-4
cdr3_nt: TGCGCCAGCAGCCCGGGACTAGCGGGGGGCCTAGCCAAAAACATTCAGTACTTC
cdr3_aa: CASSPGLAGGLAKNIQYF

clone_size: many
d_call: -
v_call: TRBV5-1
j_call: TRBJ1-6
cdr3_nt: TGCGCCAGCAGCTTGGATACAGATTCACCCCTCCACTTT
cdr3_aa: CASSLDTDSPLHF

clone_size: -
d_call: -
v_call: TRBV18
j_call: TRBJ1-1
cdr3_nt: TGTGCCAGCTCACCTCCCTCACTTTCGAACACTGAAGCTTTCTTT
cdr3_aa: CASSPPSLSNTEAFF

clone_size: few
d_call: TRBD2
v_call: TRBV5-4
j_call: TRBJ2-5
cdr3_nt: TGTGCCAGCAGCCGGGGACTAGTGGTAGAGACCCAGTACTTC
cdr3_aa: CASSRGLVVETQYF

clone_size: many
d_call: TRBD1
v_call: TRBV4-3
j_call: TRBJ1-5
cdr3_nt: TGCGCCAGCAGCCAATATTACTCCGGGACAGCAGATCAGCCCCAGCATTTT
cdr3_aa: CASSQYYSGTADQPQHF

clone_size: -
d_call: -
v_call: TRBV2
j_call: TRBJ1-2
cdr3_nt: TGTGCCAGCAGTGAAGCGGGAGGCTACACCTTC
cdr3_aa: CASSEAGGYTF

clone_size: many
d_call: -
v_call: TRBV24-1
j_call: TRBJ2-5
cdr3_nt: TGTGCCACCCTGAGTATTGGGGGGCTCGAGACCCAGTACTTC
cdr3_aa: CATLSIGGLETQYF

clone_size: few
d_call: TRBD2
v_call: TRBV7-2
j_call: TRBJ2-2
cdr3_nt: TGTGCCAGCCGGGGGGGGGGCCACGGCGGGGAGCTGTTTTTT
cdr3_aa: CASRGGGHGGELFF

clone_size: -
d_call: -
v_call: TRBV5-1
j_call: TRBJ2-5
cdr3_nt: TGCGCCTCCCTCCCCGCCCCGACAGGGGAGGGGACCCAGTACTTC
cdr3_aa: CASLPAPTGEGTQYF

clone_size: -
d_call: TRBD1
v_call: TRBV7-9
j_call: TRBJ1-2
cdr3_nt: TGTGCCAGCAGCTCATCCCGACAGGGAACACGATATGGCTACACCTTC
cdr3_aa: CASSSSRQGTRYGYTF